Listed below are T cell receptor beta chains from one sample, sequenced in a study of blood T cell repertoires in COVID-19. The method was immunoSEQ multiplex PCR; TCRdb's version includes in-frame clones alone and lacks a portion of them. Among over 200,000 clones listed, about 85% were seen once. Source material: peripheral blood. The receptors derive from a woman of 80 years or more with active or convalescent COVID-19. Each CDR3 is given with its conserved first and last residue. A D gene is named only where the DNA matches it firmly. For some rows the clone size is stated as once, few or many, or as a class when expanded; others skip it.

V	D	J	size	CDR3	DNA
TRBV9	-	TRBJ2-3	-	CASSVGAGPPTDTQYF	TGTGCCAGCAGCGTAGGGGCAGGGCCACCCACAGATACGCAGTATTTT
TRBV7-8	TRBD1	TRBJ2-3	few	CASSLGPGTGAVGDTQYF	TGTGCCAGCAGCTTAGGACCCGGGACAGGGGCCGTGGGAGATACGCAGTATTTT
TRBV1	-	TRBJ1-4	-	CTSGTGLEKLFF	TGCACCTCCGGGACAGGTCTCGAAAAACTGTTTTTT
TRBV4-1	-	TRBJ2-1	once	CASSQARGSSYNEQFF	TGCGCCAGCAGCCAAGCACGGGGGAGCTCCTACAATGAGCAGTTCTTC
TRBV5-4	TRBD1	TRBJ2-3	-	CASSLGTGVDTQYF	TGTGCCAGCAGCTTGGGAACAGGGGTGGATACGCAGTATTTT
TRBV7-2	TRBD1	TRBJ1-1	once	CASSSGGLVTEAFF	TGTGCCAGCAGCTCAGGGGGCCTGGTCACTGAAGCTTTCTTT
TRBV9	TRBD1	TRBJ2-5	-	CASSSRTGGGETQYF	TGTGCCAGCAGCTCGAGGACAGGGGGCGGTGAGACCCAGTACTTC
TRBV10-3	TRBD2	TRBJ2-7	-	CAIRRGGAAYEQYF	TGTGCCATCAGGCGCGGGGGGGCCGCGTACGAGCAGTACTTC
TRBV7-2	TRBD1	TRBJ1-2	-	CASSHPLGTGRTHTF	TGTGCCAGCAGCCACCCATTGGGGACAGGTCGCACCCACACCTTC
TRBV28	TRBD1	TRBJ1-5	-	CASSPPRTGSNQPQHF	TGTGCCAGCAGCCCGCCCCGGACAGGAAGCAATCAGCCCCAGCATTTT